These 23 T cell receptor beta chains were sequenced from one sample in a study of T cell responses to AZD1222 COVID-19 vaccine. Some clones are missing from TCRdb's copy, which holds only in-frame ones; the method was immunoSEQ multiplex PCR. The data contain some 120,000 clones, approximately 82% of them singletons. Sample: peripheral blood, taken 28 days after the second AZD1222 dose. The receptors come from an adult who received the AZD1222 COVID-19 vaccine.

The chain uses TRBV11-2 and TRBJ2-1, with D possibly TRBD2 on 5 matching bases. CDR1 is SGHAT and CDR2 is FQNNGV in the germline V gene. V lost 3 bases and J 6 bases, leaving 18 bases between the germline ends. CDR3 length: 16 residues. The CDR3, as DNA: TGTGCCAGCAGCTTCGGGCGGGCGACCCTCCCCAATGAGCAGTTCTTC. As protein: CASSFGRATLPNEQFF.

CDR3 region: CSVDKGTGLTEAFF. Written as DNA, the CDR3 is TGCAGCGTTGATAAAGGGACAGGGCTAACTGAAGCTTTCTTT. V usage is TRBV29-1 and J usage is TRBJ1-1; 9 nucleotides align to TRBD1. J gave up 5 bases and V 3 bases, and 7 bases lay outside the gene matches. The CDR3 length is 14 residues. CDR1 is SQVTM, CDR2 ANQGSEA, per germline.

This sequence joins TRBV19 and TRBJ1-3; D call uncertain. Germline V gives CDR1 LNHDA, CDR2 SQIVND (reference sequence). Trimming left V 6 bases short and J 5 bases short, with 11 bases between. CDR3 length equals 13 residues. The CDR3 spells CASSLLVRNTIYF. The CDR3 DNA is TGTGCCAGTAGCCTTTTGGTCCGAAACACCATATATTTT.

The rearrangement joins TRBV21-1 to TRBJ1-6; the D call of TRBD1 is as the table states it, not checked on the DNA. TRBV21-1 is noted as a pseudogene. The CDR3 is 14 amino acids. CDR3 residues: CASSSRGQGSPLHF. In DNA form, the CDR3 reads TGTGCCAGCAGCAGCAGGGGGCAGGGGTCACCCCTCCACTTT.

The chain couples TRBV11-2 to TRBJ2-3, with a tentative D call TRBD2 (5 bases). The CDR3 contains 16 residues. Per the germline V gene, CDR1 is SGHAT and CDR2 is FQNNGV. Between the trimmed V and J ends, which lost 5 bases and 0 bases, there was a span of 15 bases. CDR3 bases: TGTGCCAGCAGCCCGAGGGCGGGTACTAGCACAGATACGCAGTATTTT. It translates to CASSPRAGTSTDTQYF.

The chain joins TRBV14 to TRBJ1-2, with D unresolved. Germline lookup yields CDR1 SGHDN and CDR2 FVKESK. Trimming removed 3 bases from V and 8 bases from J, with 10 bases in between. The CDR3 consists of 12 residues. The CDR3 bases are TGTGCCAGCAGCCACACCAGGCTCGGCTACACCTTC. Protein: CASSHTRLGYTF.

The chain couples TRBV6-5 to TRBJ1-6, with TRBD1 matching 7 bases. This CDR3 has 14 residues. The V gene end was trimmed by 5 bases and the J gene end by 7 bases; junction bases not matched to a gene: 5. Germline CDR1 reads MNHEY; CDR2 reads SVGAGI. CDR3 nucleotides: TGTGCCAGCAGTAACAGGGGTCGGAATTCACCCCTCCACTTT. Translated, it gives CASSNRGRNSPLHF.

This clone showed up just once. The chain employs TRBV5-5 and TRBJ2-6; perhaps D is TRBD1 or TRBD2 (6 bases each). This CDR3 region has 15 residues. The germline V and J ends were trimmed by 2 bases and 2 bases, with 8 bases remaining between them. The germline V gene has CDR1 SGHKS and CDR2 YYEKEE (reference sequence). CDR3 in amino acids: CASSFGGPGANVLTF. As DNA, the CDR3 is TGTGCCAGCAGCTTTGGGGGGCCTGGGGCCAACGTCCTGACTTTC.

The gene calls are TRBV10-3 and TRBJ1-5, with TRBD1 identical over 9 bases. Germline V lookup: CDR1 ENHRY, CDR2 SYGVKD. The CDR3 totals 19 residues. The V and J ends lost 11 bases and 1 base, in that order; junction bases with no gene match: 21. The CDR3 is CAVLNPKTTQGASNQPQHF. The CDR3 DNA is TGTGCCGTCCTGAACCCAAAAACGACACAGGGGGCGAGCAATCAGCCCCAGCATTTT.

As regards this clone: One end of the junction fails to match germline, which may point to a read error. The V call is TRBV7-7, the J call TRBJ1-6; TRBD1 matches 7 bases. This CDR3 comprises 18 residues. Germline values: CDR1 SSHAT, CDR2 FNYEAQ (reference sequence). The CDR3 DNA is TGTGCTAGCAGCCATCCGACAGGGAGAGACTCCTATAATTCACCCCTCCACTTT. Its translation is CASSHPTGRDSYNSPLHF.

The CDR3 DNA follows: TGTGCCAGCAGCAAAGTACTTGTGACAGTTGATTCTTACAAACTGTTTTTT. Translation: CASSKVLVTVDSYKLFF. The chain joins TRBV21-1 to TRBJ1-4; TRBD1, the D gene given by the table, was not confirmed from the DNA. TRBV21-1 is a listed pseudogene. This CDR3 comprises 17 residues.

CDR3 amino acids: CASSFGSVYTF. The CDR3 DNA sequence: TGTGCCAGCAGCTTCGGCTCCGTCTACACCTTC. The chain joins TRBV7-6 to TRBJ1-2; no firm D call. Between the trimmed V and J ends, which lost 3 bases and 10 bases, there was a span of 9 bases. Germline values: CDR1 SGHVS, CDR2 FNYEAQ. The CDR3 has 11 amino acids.

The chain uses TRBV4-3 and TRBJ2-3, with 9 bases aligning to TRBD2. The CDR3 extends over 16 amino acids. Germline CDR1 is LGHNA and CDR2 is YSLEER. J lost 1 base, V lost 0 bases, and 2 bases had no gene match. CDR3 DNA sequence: TGCGCCAGCAGCCAAGATAGCGGGGGTGGCACAGATACGCAGTATTTT. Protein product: CASSQDSGGGTDTQYF.

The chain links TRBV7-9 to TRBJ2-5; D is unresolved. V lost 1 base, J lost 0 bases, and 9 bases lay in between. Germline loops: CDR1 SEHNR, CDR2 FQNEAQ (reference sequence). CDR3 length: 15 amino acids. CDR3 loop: CASSLGRTYQETQYF. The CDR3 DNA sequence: TGTGCCAGCAGCTTAGGCCGTACCTACCAAGAGACCCAGTACTTC.

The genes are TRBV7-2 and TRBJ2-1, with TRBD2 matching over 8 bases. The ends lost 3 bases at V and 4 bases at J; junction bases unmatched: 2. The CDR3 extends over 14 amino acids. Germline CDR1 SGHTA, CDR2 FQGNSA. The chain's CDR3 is CASSFTSGYNEQFF. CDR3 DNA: TGTGCCAGCAGCTTCACTAGCGGTTACAATGAGCAGTTCTTC.

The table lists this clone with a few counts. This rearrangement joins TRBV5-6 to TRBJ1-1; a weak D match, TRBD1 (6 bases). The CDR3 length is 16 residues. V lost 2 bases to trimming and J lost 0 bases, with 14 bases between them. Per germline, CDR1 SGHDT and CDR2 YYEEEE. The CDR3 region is CASSFYGQIMNTEAFF. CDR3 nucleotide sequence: TGTGCCAGCAGCTTTTACGGACAGATAATGAACACTGAAGCTTTCTTT.

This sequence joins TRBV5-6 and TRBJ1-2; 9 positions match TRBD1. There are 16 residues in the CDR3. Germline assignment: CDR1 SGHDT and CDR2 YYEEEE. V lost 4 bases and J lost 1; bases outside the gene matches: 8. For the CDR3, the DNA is TGTGCCAGCAGCAACTGGGACAGGGTGAATAACTATGGCTACACCTTC. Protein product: CASSNWDRVNNYGYTF.

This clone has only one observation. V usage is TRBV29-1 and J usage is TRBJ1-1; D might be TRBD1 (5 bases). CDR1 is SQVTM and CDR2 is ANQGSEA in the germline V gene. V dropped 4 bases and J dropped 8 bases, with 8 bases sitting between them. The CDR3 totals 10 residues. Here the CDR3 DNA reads TGCAGCGTTGGGGGGACCGAAGCTTTCTTT. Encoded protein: CSVGGTEAFF.

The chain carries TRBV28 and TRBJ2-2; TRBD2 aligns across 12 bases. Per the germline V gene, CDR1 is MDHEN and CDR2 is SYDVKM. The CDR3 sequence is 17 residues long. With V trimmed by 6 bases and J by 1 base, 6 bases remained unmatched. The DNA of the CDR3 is TGTGCCAGCAGACCCTCGGGACTAGCGGGGAACACCGGGGAGCTGTTTTTT. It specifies CASRPSGLAGNTGELFF.

DNA of the CDR3: TGCGCCAGCAGCTTGCAAACCTACAATGAGCAGTTCTTC. Residues: CASSLQTYNEQFF. This chain uses TRBV5-1 with TRBJ2-1; D is uncertain. The CDR3 extends over 13 amino acids. Looked up from germline, CDR1 is SGHRS and CDR2 is YFSETQ. Trimming pared 1 base from V and 2 bases from J, leaving 4 bases between.

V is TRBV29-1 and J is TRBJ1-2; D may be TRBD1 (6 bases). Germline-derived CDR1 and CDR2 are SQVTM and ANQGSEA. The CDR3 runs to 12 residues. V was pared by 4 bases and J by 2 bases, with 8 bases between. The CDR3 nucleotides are TGCAGCGTTGCCAGGGGAAACTATGGCTACACCTTC. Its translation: CSVARGNYGYTF.

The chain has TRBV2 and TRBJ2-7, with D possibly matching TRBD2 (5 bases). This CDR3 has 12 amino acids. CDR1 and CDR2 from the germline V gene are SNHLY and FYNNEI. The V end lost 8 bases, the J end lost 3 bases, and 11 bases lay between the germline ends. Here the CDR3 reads CASAGLIYEQYF. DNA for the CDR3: TGTGCCAGCGCCGGACTGATCTACGAGCAGTACTTC.

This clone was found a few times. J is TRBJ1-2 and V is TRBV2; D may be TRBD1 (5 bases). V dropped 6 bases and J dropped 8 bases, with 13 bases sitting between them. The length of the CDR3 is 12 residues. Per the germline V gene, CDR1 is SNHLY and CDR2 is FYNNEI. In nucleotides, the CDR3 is TGTGCCAGCAGGGGGGAAGGCCAAGGCTACACCTTC. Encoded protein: CASRGEGQGYTF.